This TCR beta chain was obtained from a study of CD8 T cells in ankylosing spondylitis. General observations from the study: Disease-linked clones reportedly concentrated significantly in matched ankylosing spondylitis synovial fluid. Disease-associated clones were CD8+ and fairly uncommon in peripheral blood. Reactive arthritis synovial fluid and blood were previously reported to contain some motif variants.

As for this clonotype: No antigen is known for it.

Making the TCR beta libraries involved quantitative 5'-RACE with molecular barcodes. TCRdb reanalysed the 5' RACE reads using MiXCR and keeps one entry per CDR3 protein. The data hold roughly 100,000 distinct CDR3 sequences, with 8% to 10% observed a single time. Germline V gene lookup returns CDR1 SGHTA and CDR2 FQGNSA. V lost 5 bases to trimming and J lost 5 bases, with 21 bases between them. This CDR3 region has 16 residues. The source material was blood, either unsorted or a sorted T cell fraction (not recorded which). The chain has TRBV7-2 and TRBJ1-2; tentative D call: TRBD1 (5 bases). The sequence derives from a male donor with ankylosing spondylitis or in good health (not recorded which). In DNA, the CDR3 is TGTGCCAGCAGCCCCGGGGGTGGGCGAATTCGTTATGGCTACACCTTC. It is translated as CASSPGGGRIRYGYTF.